Described below is a single TCR beta chain sequence and its context. The sample originates from a study of graft-versus-host responses after intestinal transplantation. Data came from immunoSEQ multiplex PCR; TCRdb stores just in-frame clones and leaves some out. The table shows 80,000 or so clones, with about 90% occurring only once. V lost 0 bases to trimming and J lost 8 bases; unmatched junction nucleotides: 7. This CDR3 comprises 15 residues. Germline loops: CDR1 MNHEY, CDR2 SVGAGI. This TCR came from a human patient who received an intestinal transplant, so some T cells may come from the graft donor. Sequencing was performed on PBMCs, taken 98 days after intestinal transplantation. The chain links TRBV6-5 to TRBJ2-5; TRBD2 aligns across 9 bases. CDR3 DNA: TGTGCCAGCAGTTACTCGTTGGCGGGGGGGGACACCCAGTACTTC. Amino acid sequence: CASSYSLAGGDTQYF.